The 23 T cell receptor beta chains reported below all come from one sample, sequenced in a study of shared clonotypes between healthy human individuals. CD8 cells classed as naive were CD45RO-negative and positively selected for CCR7, excluding terminally differentiated effector memory CD45RA+ cells. TCRdb's copy holds only in-frame clones and misses some; the assay was immunoSEQ multiplex PCR. The sample holds over 2,000,000 clones, around 93% seen once. The sequenced sample consisted of naive CD8+ T cells from PBMCs. The receptors derive from a man between 18 and 29 years old in good health. Some clones in this sample may be carry-over from other donors' samples.

In its sample, this clone was seen a few times. This specimen includes other DNA sequences encoding the same CDR3. The chain uses TRBV5-1 and TRBJ2-1; D remains ambiguous. CDR3 size: 11 residues. V lost 3 bases, J lost 2 bases, and 0 bases lay in between. CDR1 and CDR2 (germline): SGHRS, YFSETQ. CDR3 sequence reads: CASSSYNEQFF. The CDR3 DNA reads TGCGCCAGCAGCTCCTACAATGAGCAGTTCTTC.

This rearrangement joins TRBV6-5 to TRBJ2-1; maybe TRBD1 (6 bases). The germline V gene has CDR1 MNHEY and CDR2 SVGAGI. V was shortened by 6 bases and J by 7 bases, with 7 bases between the two germline ends. CDR3 size: 11 residues. The CDR3 nucleotides read TGTGCCAGCAGAACAGGGAATGAGCAGTTCTTC. Protein: CASRTGNEQFF.

As regards this clone: Other DNA sequences in this specimen translate into the identical CDR3. This rearrangement joins TRBV28 to TRBJ1-5; D gene ambiguous. Between the trimmed V and J ends, which lost 6 bases and 4 bases, there was a span of 4 bases. Germline V gives CDR1 MDHEN, CDR2 SYDVKM. The CDR3 is made up of 11 amino acids. The DNA for the CDR3 is TGTGCCAGCAGCCTGAATCAGCCCCAGCATTTT. Translated, it gives CASSLNQPQHF.

This clone has just one count. The chain couples TRBV6-4 to TRBJ2-7; 11 bases are a match to TRBD1. V dropped 7 bases and J dropped 6; count of bases not matched to a gene: 8. In germline, CDR1 is MRHNA, CDR2 SNTAGT. The CDR3 contains 14 residues. The CDR3 coding sequence is TGTGCCAGCATGGACAGGGGGCATCGGGGCGAGCAGTACTTC. Translating gives CASMDRGHRGEQYF.

The chain employs TRBV5-6 and TRBJ2-1; possible D gene TRBD2, 6 bases. Germline V CDR1 and CDR2: SGHDT, YYEEEE. The CDR3 loop spans 13 amino acids. V was shortened by 4 bases and J by 7 bases, with 12 bases between the two germline ends. CDR3 amino acids: CASSGGTPNEQFF. For the CDR3, the DNA is TGTGCCAGCAGCGGCGGGACTCCGAATGAGCAGTTCTTC.

This rearrangement joins TRBV11-2 to TRBJ2-5; 15 nucleotides agree with TRBD2. With V trimmed by 5 bases and J by 5 bases, 12 bases remained unmatched. CDR1 is SGHAT and CDR2 is FQNNGV in the germline V gene. The CDR3 consists of 18 residues. CDR3: CASSPKGLAGGRRETQYF. The CDR3 DNA is TGTGCCAGCAGCCCGAAAGGACTAGCGGGAGGGCGTCGGGAGACCCAGTACTTC.

The chain is built from TRBV6-7 and TRBJ2-2, with TRBD1 matching over 10 bases. TRBV6-7 is known as an ORF, though its function is uncertain. The junction had 20 bases not matched to a gene; V was cut back by 2 bases and J by 5 bases. The CDR3 covers 21 residues. Here the CDR3 DNA reads TGTGCCAGCAGTTACCCCCTTCTCCCGACAGGGGGCGCTCGCTGGACCGGGGAGCTGTTTTTT. It codes for CASSYPLLPTGGARWTGELFF.

CDR3 protein: CASSGLGQLYGTEAFF. The CDR3 nucleotides read TGCGCCAGCAGCGGGCTAGGGCAGTTGTACGGTACTGAAGCTTTCTTT. The chain has TRBV5-1 and TRBJ1-1; D is unresolved. Germline V gives CDR1 SGHRS, CDR2 YFSETQ. Trimming removed 4 bases from V and 5 bases from J, with 21 bases in between. The CDR3 extends over 16 amino acids.

The chain's CDR3 is CASSARRLRDYEQYF. CDR3 in DNA: TGTGCCAGCAGCGCCCGGCGATTGCGGGACTACGAGCAGTACTTC. The V gene is TRBV6-1, the J gene TRBJ2-7, with D tentatively TRBD2 (6 bases). In germline, CDR1 is MNHNS, CDR2 SASEGT. The V and J ends lost 6 bases and 3 bases respectively, with 18 bases between them. This CDR3 has 15 amino acids.

V gene TRBV9 combines with J gene TRBJ2-3; 7 nucleotides line up with TRBD1. With 2 bases clipped from V and 6 bases from J, the junction kept 9 bases outside the gene matches. CDR1 is SGDLS, CDR2 YYNGEE, per germline. This CDR3 contains 15 residues. DNA for the CDR3: TGTGCCAGCAGCGTTTCAAGAGGGGGCGCGGATACGCAGTATTTT. Residues: CASSVSRGGADTQYF. The whole variable domain, filled in from reference TRBV9 and TRBJ2-3, reads DSGVTQTPKHLITATGQRVTLRCSPRSGDLSVYWYQQSLDQGLQFLIQYYNGEERAKGNILERFSAQQFPDLHSELNLSSLELGDSALYFCASSVSRGGADTQYFGPGTRLTVL.

About this clone: Other nucleotide sequences from this sample produce the same CDR3. The gene calls are TRBV27 and TRBJ1-5, with TRBD1 matching over 9 bases. The CDR3 is 15 amino acids. V dropped 6 bases and J dropped 1; count of bases not matched to a gene: 4. Germline lookup yields CDR1 MNHEY and CDR2 SMNVEV (reference sequence). This CDR3 reads CASSPGQGSNQPQHF. For the CDR3, the DNA is TGTGCCAGCAGCCCGGGACAGGGAAGCAATCAGCCCCAGCATTTT.

V gene TRBV10-3 combines with J gene TRBJ2-7, with D possibly being TRBD1 (5 bases). This CDR3 spans 12 amino acids. Looked up from germline, CDR1 is ENHRY and CDR2 is SYGVKD. V was cut by 4 bases and J by 3 bases, with 7 bases left in between. The CDR3 loop reads CAISVDSYEQYF. CDR3 DNA: TGTGCCATCAGTGTCGACAGCTACGAGCAGTACTTC.

The chain has TRBV27 and TRBJ2-5; D may correspond to TRBD1 or TRBD2 (5 bases each). The CDR3 is 16 residues long. V dropped 1 base and J dropped 4 bases, with 16 bases sitting between them. CDR1 is MNHEY and CDR2 is SMNVEV in the germline V gene (reference sequence). The CDR3, as DNA: TGTGCCAGCAGTTTATTCCCGGGGCTTGCAACAGAGACCCAGTACTTC. Its protein product is CASSLFPGLATETQYF.

This chain links TRBV19 with TRBJ1-1, with a tentative D call TRBD1 (6 bases). This CDR3 has 15 amino acids. V gave up 5 bases and J gave up 1 base, with 14 bases separating them. CDR1 and CDR2 from the germline V gene are LNHDA and SQIVND (reference sequence). In DNA, the CDR3 is TGTGCCAGTAGTCCCTTTAGGGGGGAGAACACTGAAGCTTTCTTT. Amino acids: CASSPFRGENTEAFF.

The chain links TRBV9 to TRBJ2-3, with D unclear. Germline V gene data show CDR1 as SGDLS and CDR2 as YYNGEE. With 3 bases removed from V and 3 bases from J, the gap between germline ends came to 11 bases. The CDR3 extends over 14 amino acids. In DNA form, the CDR3 reads TGTGCCAGCAGCGCCGTCCCAGGTACAGATACGCAGTATTTT. Translation gives CASSAVPGTDTQYF.

CDR3 nucleotides: TGTGCCAGCAGCCTGGGACTAGCGGGAGGGCCCGGGGCGGGTGAGCAGTTCTTC. It yields the protein CASSLGLAGGPGAGEQFF. The V gene is TRBV11-2, the J gene TRBJ2-1, with TRBD2 matching 16 bases. Germline trimming cut 5 bases from V and 9 bases from J; bases unmatched to any gene: 13. The germline V gene encodes CDR1 SGHAT and CDR2 FQNNGV. The CDR3 sequence is 18 residues long. Looking up the rest from reference TRBV11-2 and TRBJ2-1 gives the full variable domain: EAGVAQSPRYKIIEKRQSVAFWCNPISGHATLYWYQQILGQGPKLLIQFQNNGVVDDSQLPKDRFSAERLKGVDSTLKIQPAKLEDSAVYLCASSLGLAGGPGAGEQFFGPGTRLTVL.

The chain uses TRBV5-6 and TRBJ2-7; unclear D gene. The length of the CDR3 is 12 residues. Germline CDR1 reads SGHDT; CDR2 reads YYEEEE. The germline V and J ends were trimmed by 0 bases and 6 bases, with 7 bases remaining between them. The CDR3: CASSLGPAEQYF. The CDR3, as DNA: TGTGCCAGCAGCTTGGGGCCGGCCGAGCAGTACTTC.

J is TRBJ2-7 and V is TRBV13; TRBD1 matches at 7 bases. Germline V lookup: CDR1 PRHDT, CDR2 FYEKMQ (reference sequence). CDR3 length: 14 amino acids. The V gene end was trimmed by 5 bases and the J gene end by 5 bases; junction bases not matched to a gene: 9. CDR3 coding DNA: TGTGCCAGCAGCCCGACAGGGCCCACGCACGAGCAGTACTTC. As protein: CASSPTGPTHEQYF.

This rearrangement joins TRBV28 to TRBJ2-7, with 7 bases identical to TRBD1. V lost 6 bases to trimming and J lost 6 bases; unmatched junction nucleotides: 5. This CDR3 has 12 residues. In germline, CDR1 is MDHEN, CDR2 SYDVKM. The CDR3 region is CASRDRVGEQYF. The CDR3 DNA reads TGTGCCAGCAGAGACAGGGTGGGCGAGCAGTACTTC.

The chain couples TRBV7-9 to TRBJ1-5; TRBD1 aligns across 11 bases. CDR1 and CDR2 (germline): SEHNR, FQNEAQ (reference sequence). V trimming: 5 bases; J trimming: 7 bases; junction bases outside the gene matches: 13. The CDR3 totals 17 residues. The CDR3 DNA reads TGTGCCAGCAGCGCCAGAAGGACAGGGGGCTTCCCCCAGCCCCAGCATTTT. Protein product: CASSARRTGGFPQPQHF.

The V call is TRBV28, the J call TRBJ1-3; D remains unclear. V was trimmed by 8 bases and J by 0 bases, leaving 14 bases between them. The CDR3 loop spans 15 amino acids. CDR1 and CDR2 (germline): MDHEN, SYDVKM. The CDR3 sequence: CASSMTVYSGNTIYF. The CDR3 DNA reads as TGTGCCAGCTCAATGACTGTTTACTCTGGAAACACCATATATTTT.

The rearrangement joins TRBV11-2 to TRBJ2-1, with TRBD2 matching over 10 bases. The CDR3 is made up of 16 amino acids. Trimming took 4 bases from V and 7 from J; bases not matched to a gene: 10. Germline loops: CDR1 SGHAT, CDR2 FQNNGV. CDR3 loop: CASSSPASGRWNEQFF. In nucleotides, the CDR3 is TGTGCCAGCAGCTCCCCCGCTAGCGGGAGATGGAATGAGCAGTTCTTC. The full variable domain, with the rest looked up from reference TRBV11-2 and TRBJ2-1, is EAGVAQSPRYKIIEKRQSVAFWCNPISGHATLYWYQQILGQGPKLLIQFQNNGVVDDSQLPKDRFSAERLKGVDSTLKIQPAKLEDSAVYLCASSSPASGRWNEQFFGPGTRLTVL.

The genes are TRBV6-1 and TRBJ2-7; no firm D call. V was pared by 6 bases and J by 3 bases, with 18 bases between. The CDR3 is made up of 15 amino acids. The germline V gene has CDR1 MNHNS and CDR2 SASEGT. CDR3 loop: CASRPLFGVGYEQYF. In DNA form, the CDR3 reads TGTGCCAGCAGACCCCTTTTTGGGGTGGGCTACGAGCAGTACTTC.